This T cell receptor beta chain emerged from a study of blood T cell repertoires in COVID-19. Overall study: Collection of acute and convalescent COVID-19 samples took place in the United States, Italy and Spain. T cells, B-cell-depleted T cells, or PBMCs supplied cDNA or gDNA.

Per the original methods: Amplified reference gene primers provided the basis for estimating nucleated cell counts. Only in-frame clones appear in the TCRdb table, and some are missing; sequencing was by immunoSEQ multiplex PCR. The DNA was the basis for D and trimming; V, J and clone size are from that table. In the table there are 340,000 or so clones, 83% of which are singletons. V was shortened by 2 bases and J by 0 bases, with 13 bases between the two germline ends. The CDR3 has 16 amino acids. Germline assignment: CDR1 MNHEY and CDR2 SVGAGI. Sequenced input: peripheral blood. This TCR was recovered from a man aged 25 to 40 with active or convalescent COVID-19. The J gene is TRBJ1-1, the V gene TRBV6-5; D is undetermined. DNA for the CDR3: TGTGCCAGCAGTTACGCCCCGGGGATGGTGAACACTGAAGCTTTCTTT. It encodes CASSYAPGMVNTEAFF.